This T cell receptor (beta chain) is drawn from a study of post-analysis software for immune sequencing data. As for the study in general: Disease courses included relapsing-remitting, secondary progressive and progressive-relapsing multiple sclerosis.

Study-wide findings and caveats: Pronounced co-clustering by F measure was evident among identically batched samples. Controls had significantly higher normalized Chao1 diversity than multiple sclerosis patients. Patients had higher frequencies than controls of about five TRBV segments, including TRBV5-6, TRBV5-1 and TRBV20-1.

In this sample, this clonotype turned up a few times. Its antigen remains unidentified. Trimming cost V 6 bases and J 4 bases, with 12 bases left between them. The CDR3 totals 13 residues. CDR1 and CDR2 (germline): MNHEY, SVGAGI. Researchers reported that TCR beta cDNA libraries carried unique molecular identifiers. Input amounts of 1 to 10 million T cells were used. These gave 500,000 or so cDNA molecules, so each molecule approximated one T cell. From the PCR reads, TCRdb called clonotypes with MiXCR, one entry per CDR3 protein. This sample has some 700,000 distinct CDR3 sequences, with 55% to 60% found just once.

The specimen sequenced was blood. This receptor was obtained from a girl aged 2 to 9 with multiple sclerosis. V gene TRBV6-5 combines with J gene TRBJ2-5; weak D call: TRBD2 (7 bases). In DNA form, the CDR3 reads TGTGCCAGCAGAACGGGGGGCCGAGAGACCCAGTACTTC. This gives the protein CASRTGGRETQYF.